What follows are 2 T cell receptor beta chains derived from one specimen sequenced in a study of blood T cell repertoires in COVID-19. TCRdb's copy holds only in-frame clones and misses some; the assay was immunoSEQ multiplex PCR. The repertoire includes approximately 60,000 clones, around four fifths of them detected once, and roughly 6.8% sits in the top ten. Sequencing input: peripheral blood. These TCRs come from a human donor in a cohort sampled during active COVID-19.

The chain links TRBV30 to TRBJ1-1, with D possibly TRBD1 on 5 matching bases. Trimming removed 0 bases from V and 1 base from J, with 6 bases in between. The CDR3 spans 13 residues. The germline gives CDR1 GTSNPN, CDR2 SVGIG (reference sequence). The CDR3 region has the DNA TGTGCCTGGAGTGTACAGGAGAACACTGAAGCTTTCTTT. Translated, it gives CAWSVQENTEAFF.

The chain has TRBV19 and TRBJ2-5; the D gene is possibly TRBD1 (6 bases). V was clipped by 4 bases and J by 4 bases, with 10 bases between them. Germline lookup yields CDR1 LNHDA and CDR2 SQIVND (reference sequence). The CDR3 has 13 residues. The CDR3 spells CASSSFRGETQYF. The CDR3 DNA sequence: TGTGCCAGTAGTAGTTTCAGGGGAGAGACCCAGTACTTC.